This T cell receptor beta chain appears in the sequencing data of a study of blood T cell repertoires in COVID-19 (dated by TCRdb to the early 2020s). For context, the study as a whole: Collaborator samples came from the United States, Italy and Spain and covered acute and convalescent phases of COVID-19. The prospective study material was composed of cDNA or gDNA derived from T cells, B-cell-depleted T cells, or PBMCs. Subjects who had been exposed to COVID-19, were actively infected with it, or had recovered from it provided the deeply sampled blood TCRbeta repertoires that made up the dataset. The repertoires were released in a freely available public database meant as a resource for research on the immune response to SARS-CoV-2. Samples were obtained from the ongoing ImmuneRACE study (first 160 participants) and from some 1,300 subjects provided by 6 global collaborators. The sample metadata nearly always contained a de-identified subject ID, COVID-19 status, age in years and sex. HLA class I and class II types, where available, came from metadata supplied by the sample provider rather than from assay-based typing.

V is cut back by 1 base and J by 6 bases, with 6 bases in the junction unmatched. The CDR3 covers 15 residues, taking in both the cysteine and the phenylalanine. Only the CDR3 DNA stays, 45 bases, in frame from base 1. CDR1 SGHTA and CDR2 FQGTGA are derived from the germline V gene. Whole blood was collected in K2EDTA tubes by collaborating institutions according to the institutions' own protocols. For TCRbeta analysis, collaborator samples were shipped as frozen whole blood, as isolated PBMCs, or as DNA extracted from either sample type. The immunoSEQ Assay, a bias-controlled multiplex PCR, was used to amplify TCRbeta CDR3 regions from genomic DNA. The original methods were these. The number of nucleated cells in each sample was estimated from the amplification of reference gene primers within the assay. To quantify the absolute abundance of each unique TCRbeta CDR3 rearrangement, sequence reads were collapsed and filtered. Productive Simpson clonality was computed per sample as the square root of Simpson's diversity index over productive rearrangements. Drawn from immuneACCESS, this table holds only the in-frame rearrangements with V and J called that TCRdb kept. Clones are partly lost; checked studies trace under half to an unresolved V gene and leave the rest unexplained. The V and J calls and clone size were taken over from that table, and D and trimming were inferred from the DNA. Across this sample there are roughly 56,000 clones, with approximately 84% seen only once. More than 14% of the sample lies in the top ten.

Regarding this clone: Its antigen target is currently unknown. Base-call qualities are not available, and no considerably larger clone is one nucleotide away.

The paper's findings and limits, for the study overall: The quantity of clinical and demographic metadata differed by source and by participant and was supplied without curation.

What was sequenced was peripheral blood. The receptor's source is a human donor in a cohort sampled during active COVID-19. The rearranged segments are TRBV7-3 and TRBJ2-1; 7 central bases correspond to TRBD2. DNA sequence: TGTGCCAGCAGCTTAATGTCTAGCGGAGGCAATGAGCAGTTCTTC. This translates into CASSLMSSGGNEQFF. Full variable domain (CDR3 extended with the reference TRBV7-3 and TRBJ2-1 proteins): GAGVSQTPSNKVTEKGKYVELRCDPISGHTALYWYRQSLGQGPEFLIYFQGTGAADDSGLPNDRFFAVRPEGSVSTLKIQRTERGDSAVYLCASSLMSSGGNEQFFGPGTRLTVL.